Listed here are 25 T cell receptor beta chains from one sample, sequenced in a study of cytomegalovirus exposure and HLA in healthy donors. The PCR made use of 60 Vbeta and 13 Jbeta primers. Profiling relied on immunoSEQ multiplex PCR, and the TCRdb table lists in-frame clones only, not all of them. The table records about 160,000 clones, about 65% of them present only once. The sequencing input was PBMCs. The source of these receptors is a woman under 30 in good health and CMV-seropositive.

The genes are TRBV2 and TRBJ2-3, with 12 bases fitting TRBD2. Germline CDR1 reads SNHLY; CDR2 reads FYNNEI. The ends lost 8 bases at V and 4 bases at J; junction bases unmatched: 10. This CDR3 comprises 16 residues. CDR3 bases: TGTGCCAGCGGTCTAGCGGGGGGGCCTGACCCAGATACGCAGTATTTT. It encodes CASGLAGGPDPDTQYF.

The V and J genes are TRBV6-1 and TRBJ1-1; tentatively, D is TRBD1 (6 bases). Germline assignment: CDR1 MNHNS and CDR2 SASEGT. Deletions cut 9 bases from V and 0 bases from J, with 11 bases between. CDR3 size: 13 residues. Here the CDR3 reads CASLDRMNTEAFF. The CDR3 bases are TGTGCCAGTTTGGACAGAATGAACACTGAAGCTTTCTTT.

CDR3 DNA sequence: TGTGCCAGCAGCTTAGGGACTAGCGTTGAAGAGACCCAGTACTTC. This encodes CASSLGTSVEETQYF. The chain joins TRBV7-9 to TRBJ2-5, with 9 bases lining up with TRBD2. CDR3 length equals 15 residues. V was clipped by 1 base and J by 3 bases; unmatched bases: 3. CDR1 SEHNR and CDR2 FQNEAQ come from the germline V gene (reference sequence).

This clone was observed a handful of times. V gene TRBV5-1 combines with J gene TRBJ1-1; 9 bases match TRBD1. This CDR3 comprises 14 residues. Germline assignment: CDR1 SGHRS and CDR2 YFSETQ. Trimming cost V 4 bases and J 6 bases; bases outside gene matches: 7. The CDR3 DNA sequence: TGCGCCAGCAGCGGCGGACAGGGGAGGGCTGAAGCTTTCTTT. It translates to CASSGGQGRAEAFF. The full variable domain, rest sourced from reference TRBV5-1 and TRBJ1-1, is KAGVTQTPRYLIKTRGQQVTLSCSPISGHRSVSWYQQTPGQGLQFLFEYFSETQRNKGNFPGRFSGRQFSNSRSEMNVSTLELGDSALYLCASSGGQGRAEAFFGQGTRLTVV.

This clone was detected only once. The genes are TRBV21-1 and TRBJ1-1; TRBD1 is the table's D call and was not checked against the DNA. TRBV21-1 is an annotated pseudogene. The CDR3 runs to 14 residues. The DNA of the CDR3 is TGTGCCAGCAGCAAATACAGGACGAACACTGAAGCTTTCTTT. It codes for CASSKYRTNTEAFF.

The chain is built from TRBV6-1 and TRBJ2-3, with D possibly matching TRBD2 (5 bases). Germline-derived CDR1 and CDR2 are MNHNS and SASEGT. Trimming shortened V by 7 bases and J by 10 bases, and 21 bases separated the two germline ends. This CDR3 spans 14 amino acids. CDR3 DNA sequence: TGTGCCAGCAACGGGCTGACCTTCACAGCGGCGCAGTATTTT. Residues: CASNGLTFTAAQYF.

This clone has just a few counts. J is TRBJ1-3 and V is TRBV30; TRBD1 is a possible D gene (6 bases). V dropped 3 bases and J dropped 0 bases, with 6 bases sitting between them. CDR3 size: 13 residues. CDR1 is GTSNPN, CDR2 SVGIG, per germline (reference sequence). The CDR3 sequence: CAWRTGSGNTIYF. In DNA, the CDR3 is TGTGCCTGGAGGACAGGCTCTGGAAACACCATATATTTT.

The V and J genes are TRBV27 and TRBJ2-7; TRBD2 matches 7 bases. CDR1 is MNHEY, CDR2 SMNVEV, per germline (reference sequence). The CDR3 length is 14 residues. Trimming cost V 5 bases and J 3 bases; bases outside gene matches: 7. For the CDR3, the DNA is TGTGCCAGCAGTCTCCTTGGGAGGGTCTACGAGCAGTACTTC. As protein: CASSLLGRVYEQYF.

The chain joins TRBV10-3 to TRBJ1-1; 9 bases map to TRBD1. The CDR3 totals 13 residues. Germline CDR1 and CDR2: ENHRY and SYGVKD. The V and J ends lost 11 bases and 1 base, in that order; junction bases with no gene match: 5. This chain's CDR3 is CAAQGARNTEAFF. For the CDR3, the DNA is TGTGCCGCACAGGGGGCAAGGAACACTGAAGCTTTCTTT.

This clone occurred once. The chain combines TRBV6-5 with TRBJ2-7; D perhaps matches TRBD1 (6 bases). There are 15 residues in the CDR3. Trimming left V 0 bases short and J 4 bases short, with 13 bases between. The germline gives CDR1 MNHEY, CDR2 SVGAGI. CDR3 DNA: TGTGCCAGCAGTTACTCGACAGGTTCCACTTACGAGCAGTACTTC. This gives the protein CASSYSTGSTYEQYF.

The chain uses TRBV7-8 and TRBJ2-5; TRBD2 matches 8 bases. The CDR3 spans 15 residues. Germline trimming cut 1 base from V and 2 bases from J; bases unmatched to any gene: 3. Germline V gene lookup returns CDR1 SGHVS and CDR2 FQNEAQ. The CDR3, as DNA: TGTGCCAGCAGCTTAGGAGTAGCGGGGCAAGAGACCCAGTACTTC. The encoded protein is CASSLGVAGQETQYF.

This clone was observed a few times. The chain has TRBV11-2 and TRBJ2-7; 14 bases map to TRBD2. This CDR3 region has 17 residues. CDR1 and CDR2 from the germline V gene are SGHAT and FQNNGV. The V segment lost 1 base and the J segment 6 bases; nucleotides outside the gene matches: 8. The CDR3 spells CASSLVGLAGVSTEQYF. In nucleotides, the CDR3 is TGTGCCAGCAGCTTAGTGGGACTAGCGGGAGTTTCAACCGAGCAGTACTTC.

This chain links TRBV6-5 with TRBJ1-1, with D maybe TRBD1 (6 bases). This CDR3 comprises 16 residues. CDR1 and CDR2 (germline): MNHEY, SVGAGI. Trimming stripped 0 bases from V and 0 bases from J, with 11 bases between. The CDR3: CASSYSWTAMNTEAFF. CDR3 DNA: TGTGCCAGCAGTTACTCGTGGACAGCTATGAACACTGAAGCTTTCTTT.

The chain combines TRBV19 with TRBJ2-3; 8 bases map to TRBD2. The germline CDR1 and CDR2 sequences are LNHDA and SQIVND (reference sequence). Trimming cost V 6 bases and J 3 bases; bases outside gene matches: 8. The CDR3 is 15 amino acids. The CDR3 coding sequence is TGTGCCAGTAGAGTGACGGGACTAGAAACAGATACGCAGTATTTT. Translated, it gives CASRVTGLETDTQYF.

The rearrangement joins TRBV6-1 to TRBJ1-1, with 9 bases that match TRBD1. Germline V CDR1 and CDR2: MNHNS, SASEGT. The J segment lost 0 bases and the V segment lost 6 bases, leaving 2 bases of the junction unmatched. CDR3 length: 14 amino acids. CDR3 in amino acids: CASRDRGVNTEAFF. CDR3 coding DNA: TGTGCCAGCAGAGACAGGGGGGTGAACACTGAAGCTTTCTTT.

Only a few counts were recorded for this clone. The chain couples TRBV18 to TRBJ2-1; TRBD2 is a possible D gene (6 bases). The CDR3 is 17 amino acids. Trimming cost V 0 bases and J 10 bases, with 22 bases left between them. CDR1 is KGHSH, CDR2 LQKENI, per germline. CDR3 DNA sequence: TGTGCCAGCTCACCACCATCACAGGTCCGGCGGGAACGAGAGCAGTTCTTC. Its translation: CASSPPSQVRREREQFF.

The chain carries TRBV10-2 and TRBJ2-1, with no clear D. The CDR3 spans 14 residues. Trimming pared 4 bases from V and 4 bases from J, leaving 11 bases between. In germline, CDR1 is WSHSY, CDR2 SAAADI. Here the CDR3 DNA reads TGCGCCAGCAGTGGCGCTTATCGATACAATGAGCAGTTCTTC. It encodes CASSGAYRYNEQFF.

The V call is TRBV7-8, the J call TRBJ1-5, with 10 bases lining up with TRBD1. Unmatched junction bases numbered 1, after V lost 1 base and J lost 4 bases. Per the germline V gene, CDR1 is SGHVS and CDR2 is FQNEAQ. The CDR3 is 15 residues long. This CDR3 reads CASSLGTGGNQPQHF. DNA of the CDR3: TGTGCCAGCAGCTTAGGGACAGGGGGAAATCAGCCCCAGCATTTT. Filled out from reference TRBV7-8 and TRBJ1-5, the complete variable domain reads GAGVSQSPRYKVAKRGQDVALRCDPISGHVSLFWYQQALGQGPEFLTYFQNEAQLDKSGLPSDRFFAERPEGSVSTLKIQRTQQEDSAVYLCASSLGTGGNQPQHFGDGTRLSIL.

V is TRBV7-2 and J is TRBJ2-5; unclear D gene. Per germline, CDR1 SGHTA and CDR2 FQGNSA. CDR3 size: 15 residues. V gave up 1 base and J gave up 0 bases, with 9 bases separating them. CDR3 nucleotides: TGTGCCAGCAGCTTAGGAGTCAGGTACCAAGAGACCCAGTACTTC. Translating gives CASSLGVRYQETQYF.

The chain carries TRBV6-1 and TRBJ2-7; no reliable D call. The CDR3 consists of 13 residues. Trimming took off 6 bases at V and 2 bases at J, with 11 bases between the two ends. Germline V gives CDR1 MNHNS, CDR2 SASEGT. The DNA for the CDR3 is TGTGCCAGCAGATCGGGTTTCGCCTACGAGCAGTACTTC. Translating it yields CASRSGFAYEQYF.

This chain joins TRBV7-9 and TRBJ2-5; D possibly corresponds to TRBD2 (5 bases). Germline loops: CDR1 SEHNR, CDR2 FQNEAQ (reference sequence). CDR3 size: 13 residues. Trimming cost V 5 bases and J 7 bases, with 14 bases left between them. The CDR3 protein is CASSPLVEATQYF. The DNA of the CDR3 is TGTGCCAGCAGCCCACTAGTCGAGGCGACCCAGTACTTC.

By its share, this clone is medium-sized. V usage is TRBV6-1 and J usage is TRBJ1-5; TRBD1 aligns across 8 bases. With 4 bases clipped from V and 2 bases from J, the junction kept 7 bases outside the gene matches. Germline V gene sequence: CDR1 MNHNS, CDR2 SASEGT. This CDR3 is built from 16 residues. CDR3 sequence reads: CASSATGGQGNQPQHF. In DNA, the CDR3 is TGTGCCAGCAGTGCTACAGGGGGTCAGGGCAATCAGCCCCAGCATTTT.

This chain links TRBV7-9 with TRBJ1-2; TRBD1 might be the D (6 bases). This CDR3 contains 15 residues. The ends were cut back, 1 base at V and 6 bases at J, with 15 bases in the middle. The germline V gene encodes CDR1 SEHNR and CDR2 FQNEAQ (reference sequence). The CDR3 sequence: CASSLVARQDHGYTF. The CDR3 bases are TGTGCCAGCAGCTTAGTGGCGCGACAGGACCATGGCTACACCTTC. Supplemented by reference TRBV7-9 and TRBJ1-2, the full variable domain reads DTGVSQNPRHKITKRGQNVTFRCDPISEHNRLYWYRQTLGQGPEFLTYFQNEAQLEKSRLLSDRFSAERPKGSFSTLEIQRTEQGDSAMYLCASSLVARQDHGYTFGSGTRLTVV.

This clone was observed a handful of times. V is TRBV6-5 and J is TRBJ1-4, with TRBD1 matching 7 bases. V trimming: 4 bases; J trimming: 8 bases; junction bases outside the gene matches: 4. There are 13 residues in the CDR3. The germline V gene encodes CDR1 MNHEY and CDR2 SVGAGI. CDR3 loop: CASSLGQPEKLFF. The CDR3, as DNA: TGTGCCAGCAGTTTGGGACAGCCGGAAAAACTGTTTTTT.

J is TRBJ2-1 and V is TRBV6-5; 11 positions match TRBD2. This CDR3 is built from 15 residues. Germline-derived CDR1 and CDR2 are MNHEY and SVGAGI. The V and J ends lost 6 bases and 3 bases, in that order; junction bases with no gene match: 4. The CDR3 DNA is TGTGCCAGCAGGTCGACTAGCGGGAACTACAATGAGCAGTTCTTC. Protein: CASRSTSGNYNEQFF.